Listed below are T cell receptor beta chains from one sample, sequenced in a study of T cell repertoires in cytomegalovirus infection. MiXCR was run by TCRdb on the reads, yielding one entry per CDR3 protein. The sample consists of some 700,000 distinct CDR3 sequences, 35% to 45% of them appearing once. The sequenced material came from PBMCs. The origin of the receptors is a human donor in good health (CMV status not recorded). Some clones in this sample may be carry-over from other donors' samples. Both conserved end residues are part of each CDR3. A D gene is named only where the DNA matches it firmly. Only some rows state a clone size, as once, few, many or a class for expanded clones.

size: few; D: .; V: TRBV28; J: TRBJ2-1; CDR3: CASSLWLPNEQFF; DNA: TGTGCCAGCAGTTTATGGCTCCCCAATGAGCAGTTCTTC
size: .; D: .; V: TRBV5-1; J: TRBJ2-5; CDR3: CASSLRPRESSGETQYF; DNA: TGCGCCAGCAGCCTCAGACCTCGGGAGAGTTCGGGAGAGACCCAGTACTTC
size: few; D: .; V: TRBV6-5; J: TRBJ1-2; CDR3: CASSLSLLQGYGYTF; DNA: TGTGCCAGCAGTCTCTCACTCTTGCAGGGGTATGGCTACACCTTC
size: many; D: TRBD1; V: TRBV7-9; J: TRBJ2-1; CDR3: CASSLWDRGQSRDEQFF; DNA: TGTGCCAGCAGCTTATGGGACAGGGGGCAAAGTAGGGATGAGCAGTTCTTC
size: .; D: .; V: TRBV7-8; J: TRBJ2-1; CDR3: CASSLESRPYYNEQFF; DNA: TGTGCCAGCAGCTTAGAAAGCCGTCCCTACTACAATGAGCAGTTCTTC
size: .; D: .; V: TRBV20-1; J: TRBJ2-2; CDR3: CSARDPSTGELFF; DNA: TGCAGTGCTAGAGATCCTAGCACCGGGGAGCTGTTTTTT
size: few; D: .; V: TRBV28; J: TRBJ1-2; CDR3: CASSPPGGPSGGYTF; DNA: TGTGCCAGCAGCCCTCCCGGGGGTCCCAGCGGGGGCTACACCTTC
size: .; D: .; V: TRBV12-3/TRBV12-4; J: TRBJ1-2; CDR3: CASSLQAGYGYTF; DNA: TGTGCCAGCAGTTTACAGGCCGGCTATGGCTACACCTTC
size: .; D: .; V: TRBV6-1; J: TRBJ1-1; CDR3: CAGRLTRTDEAFF; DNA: TGTGCCGGCAGACTGACCAGGACGGATGAAGCTTTCTTT
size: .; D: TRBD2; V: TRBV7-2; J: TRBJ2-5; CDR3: CASSHSGRARETQYF; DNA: TGTGCCAGCAGCCATAGCGGGAGGGCCAGAGAGACCCAGTACTTC
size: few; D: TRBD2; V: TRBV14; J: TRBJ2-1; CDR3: CASSQVRPGLANSQQFF; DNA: TGTGCCAGCAGCCAAGTGAGACCGGGACTAGCGAACTCCCAGCAGTTCTTC
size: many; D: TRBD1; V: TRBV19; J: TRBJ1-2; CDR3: CASSISPQGAFYGYTF; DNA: TGTGCCAGTAGTATTAGCCCCCAGGGGGCATTTTACGGCTACACCTTC
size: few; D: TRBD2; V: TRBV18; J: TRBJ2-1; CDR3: CASSPGTSGTYNEQFF; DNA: TGTGCCAGCTCACCGGGGACTAGCGGGACTTACAATGAGCAGTTCTTC
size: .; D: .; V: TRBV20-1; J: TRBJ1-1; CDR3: CSAADSYDTEAFF; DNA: TGCAGTGCCGCGGACAGTTATGACACTGAAGCTTTCTTT
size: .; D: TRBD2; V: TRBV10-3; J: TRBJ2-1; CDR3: CAISGGTSGSSAREQFF; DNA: TGTGCCATCAGTGGCGGGACTAGCGGGAGTTCAGCGCGTGAGCAGTTCTTC
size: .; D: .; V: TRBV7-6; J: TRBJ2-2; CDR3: CASGPPLSGELFF; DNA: TGTGCCAGCGGCCCCCCCCTTTCCGGGGAGCTGTTTTTT
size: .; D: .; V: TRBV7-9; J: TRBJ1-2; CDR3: CASSLGTSSGYTF; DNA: TGTGCCAGCAGCTTAGGGACATCCTCCGGCTACACCTTC
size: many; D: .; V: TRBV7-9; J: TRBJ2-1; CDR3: CASSSPWTADEQFF; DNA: TGTGCCAGCAGCTCCCCTTGGACGGCGGATGAGCAGTTCTTC
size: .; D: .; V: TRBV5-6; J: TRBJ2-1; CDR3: CASSTTISLPNNEQFF; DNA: TGTGCCAGCAGCACGACCATTTCGCTACCCAACAATGAGCAGTTCTTC
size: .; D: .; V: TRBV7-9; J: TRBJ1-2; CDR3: CASSSNSGQYGYNF; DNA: TGTGCCAGCAGCTCGAATTCCGGACAGTATGGCTACAACTTC
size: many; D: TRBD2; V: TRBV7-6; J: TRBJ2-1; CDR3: CASSFGTTGEQFF; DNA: TGTGCCAGCAGCTTTGGGACTACCGGTGAGCAGTTCTTC
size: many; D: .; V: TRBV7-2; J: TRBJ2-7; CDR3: CASSFRETYEQYF; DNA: TGTGCCAGCAGCTTTCGAGAAACCTACGAGCAGTACTTC
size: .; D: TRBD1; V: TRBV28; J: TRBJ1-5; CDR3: CASSLGQGAFQPQHF; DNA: TGTGCCAGCAGTTTGGGACAGGGGGCATTTCAGCCCCAGCATTTT
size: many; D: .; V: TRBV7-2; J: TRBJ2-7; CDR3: CASSPRQRGTYEQYF; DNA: TGTGCCAGCAGCCCCCGACAGAGAGGCACCTACGAGCAGTACTTC
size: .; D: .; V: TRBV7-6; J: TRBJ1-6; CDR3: CASSLFVGPYNSPLHF; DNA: TGTGCCAGCAGCTTGTTCGTGGGGCCCTATAATTCACCCCTCCACTTT
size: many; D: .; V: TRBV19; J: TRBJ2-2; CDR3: CASSIAVNTGELFF; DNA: TGTGCCAGTAGTATAGCGGTGAACACCGGGGAGCTGTTTTTT
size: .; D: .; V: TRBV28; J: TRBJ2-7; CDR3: CASSFDSQTSYEQYF; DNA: TGTGCCAGCAGTTTCGACTCGCAAACCTCCTACGAGCAGTACTTC
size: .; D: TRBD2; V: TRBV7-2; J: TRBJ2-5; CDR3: CASRRRLAGSQETQYF; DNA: TGTGCCAGCAGGCGGAGACTAGCGGGGAGCCAAGAGACCCAGTACTTC
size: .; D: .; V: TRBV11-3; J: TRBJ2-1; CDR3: CASSLGGSGSNEQFF; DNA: TGTGCCAGCAGCTTAGGTGGATCGGGTAGCAATGAGCAGTTCTTC
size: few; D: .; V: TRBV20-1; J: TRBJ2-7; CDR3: CSAKVGRGRYEQYF; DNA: TGCAGTGCTAAGGTCGGGAGAGGTCGTTACGAGCAGTACTTC
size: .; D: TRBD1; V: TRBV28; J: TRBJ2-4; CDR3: CASRDPGQGKGIQYF; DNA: TGTGCCAGCAGGGACCCGGGACAGGGAAAGGGCATTCAGTACTTC
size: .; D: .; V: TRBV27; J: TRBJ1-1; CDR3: CASSLEWVPENTEAFF; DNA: TGTGCCAGCAGTTTAGAGTGGGTCCCAGAAAACACTGAAGCTTTCTTT
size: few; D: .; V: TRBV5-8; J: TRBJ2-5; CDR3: CASSFLSAETQYF; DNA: TGTGCCAGCAGCTTCCTCTCAGCGGAGACCCAGTACTTC
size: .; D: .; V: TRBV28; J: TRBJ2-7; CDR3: CASSFIGYERYF; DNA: TGTGCAAGCAGTTTCATCGGGTACGAGCGGTACTTC
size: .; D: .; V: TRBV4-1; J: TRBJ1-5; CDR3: CASSHPAEPQHF; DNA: TGCGCCAGCAGCCATCCTGCGGAGCCCCAGCATTTT
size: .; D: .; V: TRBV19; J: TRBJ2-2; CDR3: CASSITKGNTGELFF; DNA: TGTGCCAGTAGTATTACTAAGGGGAACACCGGGGAGCTGTTTTTT
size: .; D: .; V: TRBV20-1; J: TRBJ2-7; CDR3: CSARTEGYEQYF; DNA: TGCAGTGCTCGAACTGAGGGCTACGAGCAGTACTTC
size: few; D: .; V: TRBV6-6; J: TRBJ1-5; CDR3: CASLSGHGPRAQHF; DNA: TGTGCCAGCCTCTCGGGGCACGGACCCCGGGCCCAGCATTTT
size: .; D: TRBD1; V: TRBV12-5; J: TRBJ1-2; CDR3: CASGGTGRNGYTF; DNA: TGTGCTAGTGGGGGGACAGGGAGGAATGGCTACACCTTC
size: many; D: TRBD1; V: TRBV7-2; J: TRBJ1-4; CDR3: CASSTARQGLNEKLFF; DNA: TGTGCCAGCAGCACAGCCCGACAGGGACTTAATGAAAAACTGTTTTTT
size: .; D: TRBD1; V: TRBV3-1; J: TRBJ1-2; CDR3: CASTSTAYRGIIYGYTF; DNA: TGTGCCAGCACCAGCACGGCGTACAGGGGGATTATCTATGGCTACACCTTC
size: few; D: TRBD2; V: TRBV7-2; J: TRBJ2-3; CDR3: CASSRTSGTSLAQYF; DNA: TGTGCCAGCAGCCGGACTAGCGGGACTTCATTGGCGCAGTATTTT
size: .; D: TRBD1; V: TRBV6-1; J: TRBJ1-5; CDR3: CASSEGLQGTYQPQHF; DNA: TGTGCCAGCAGTGAGGGACTACAGGGGACATATCAGCCCCAGCATTTT
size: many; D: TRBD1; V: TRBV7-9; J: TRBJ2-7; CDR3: CASSPGQALYEQYF; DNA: TGTGCCAGCAGCCCGGGACAGGCCCTCTACGAGCAGTACTTC
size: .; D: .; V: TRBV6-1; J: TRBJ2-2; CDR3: CASSSTDEEVTGELFF; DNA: TGTGCCAGCAGTTCGACCGACGAAGAGGTCACCGGGGAGCTGTTTTTT
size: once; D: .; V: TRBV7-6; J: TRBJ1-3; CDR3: CASSLVAGASGNTIYF; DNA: TGTGCCAGCAGCTTAGTGGCGGGAGCCTCTGGAAACACCATATATTTT
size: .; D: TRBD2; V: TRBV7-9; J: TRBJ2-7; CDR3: CASSTRGLAGVSEQYF; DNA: TGTGCCAGCAGCACCCGGGGCCTAGCGGGAGTCAGCGAGCAGTACTTC
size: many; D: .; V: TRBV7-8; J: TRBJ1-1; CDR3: CASSYNRNTEAFF; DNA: TGTGCCAGCAGCTACAACAGGAACACTGAAGCTTTCTTT
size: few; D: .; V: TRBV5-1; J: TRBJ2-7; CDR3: CASSLVPDDEQYF; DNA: TGCGCCAGCAGCTTGGTTCCCGACGACGAGCAGTACTTC
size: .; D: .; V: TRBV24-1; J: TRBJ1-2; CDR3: CATSDLPGNGYTF; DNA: TGTGCCACCAGTGATTTGCCAGGGAATGGCTACACCTTC
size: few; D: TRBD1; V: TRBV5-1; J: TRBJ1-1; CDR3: CASSRAQGLNTEAFF; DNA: TGCGCCAGCAGCCGGGCACAGGGGTTGAACACTGAAGCTTTCTTT
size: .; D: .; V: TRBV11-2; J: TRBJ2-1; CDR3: CASRQIRSPGLKRDEQFF; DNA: TGTGCCAGCAGACAAATTAGGTCTCCGGGCCTGAAAAGGGATGAGCAGTTCTTC
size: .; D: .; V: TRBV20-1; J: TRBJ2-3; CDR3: CSARDRSPMGDTQYF; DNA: TGCAGTGCTAGAGATAGATCTCCGATGGGGGATACGCAGTATTTT
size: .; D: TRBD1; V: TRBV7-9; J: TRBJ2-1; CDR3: CASSSDRGTKKGQFF; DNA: TGTGCCAGCAGTTCTGACAGGGGGACTAAGAAGGGGCAGTTCTTC
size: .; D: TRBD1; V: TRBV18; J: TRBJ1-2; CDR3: CASSPPMDDRGLGYTF; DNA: TGTGCCAGCTCCCCTCCCATGGACGACAGGGGGCTTGGCTACACCTTC
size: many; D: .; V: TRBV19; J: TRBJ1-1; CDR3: CASRGTGMNTEAFF; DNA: TGTGCCAGTAGGGGGACGGGGATGAACACTGAAGCTTTCTTT
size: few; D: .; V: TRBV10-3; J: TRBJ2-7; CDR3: CAISESGGAQYEQYF; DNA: TGTGCCATCAGTGAGAGCGGCGGGGCCCAATACGAGCAGTACTTC
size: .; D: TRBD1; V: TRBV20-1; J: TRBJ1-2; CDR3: CSARPGQLGGYTF; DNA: TGCAGTGCTAGACCGGGACAGTTAGGTGGCTACACCTTC
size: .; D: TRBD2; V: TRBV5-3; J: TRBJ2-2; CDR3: CASSLDRLGGTGTGELFF; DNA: TGTGCCAGCAGCTTGGATCGGTTGGGAGGGACTGGCACCGGGGAGCTGTTTTTT
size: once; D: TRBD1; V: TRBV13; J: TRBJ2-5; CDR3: CASSYRDRGGEGETQYF; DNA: TGTGCCAGCAGCTATCGGGACAGGGGAGGGGAAGGAGAGACCCAGTACTTC